The clone carrying this TCR beta chain was observed at least ten times. As yet, its antigen is unknown. This sample is part of a study of T cells in Graves' hyperthyroidism and ophthalmopathy. Study outcomes and limitations: A 13 V-J signature model discriminated ophthalmopathy versus stable hyperthyroidism. Among thyroid clonotypes expanded above 0.001, most also appeared in blood.

Exclusion followed for patients with uncontrolled infection, other autoimmune disease, pregnancy or lactation. Trimming shortened V by 0 bases and J by 5 bases, and 10 bases separated the two germline ends. The CDR3 runs 13 residues. Germline values: CDR1 DFQATT, CDR2 SNEGSKA (reference sequence). It was RNA transcripts that yielded the amplified TCR beta CDR3 regions. TCR CDR3 regions were first amplified by RT-PCR with HTBI primers. TCRdb reanalysed the multiplex PCR reads using MiXCR and keeps one entry per CDR3 protein. The sample records a few hundred thousand distinct CDR3 sequences, around a fifth being singletons.

The sample consisted of blood. This TCR derives from a woman aged 45-59 years with Graves' hyperthyroidism. V usage is TRBV20-1 and J usage is TRBJ1-2; D is possibly TRBD1 (5 bases). The DNA for the CDR3 is TGCAGTGCTAGAGATTCAGGGCGGTATGGCTACACCTTC. Translation: CSARDSGRYGYTF.